The next 18 T cell receptor beta chains were all read from a single sample in a study of cytomegalovirus exposure and HLA in healthy donors listed by TCRdb under 2017. Libraries came from the immunoSEQ multiplex PCR assay. This is the immuneACCESS table as TCRdb keeps it, with only in-frame sequences that have V and J called. A part of the clones is gone; compared with another copy, unresolved V genes explain less than half, and the rest is unexplained. The sample profile shows 150,000 to 200,000 clones; roughly nine tenths of them were found once. The ten biggest clones cover 5% to 7% of the sample. The source material was PBMCs. All receptors derive from a woman younger than 45 in good health and CMV-seronegative.

This chain uses TRBV13 with TRBJ1-1; D is unclear. Trimming left V 3 bases short and J 10 bases short, with 12 bases between. This CDR3 region has 12 residues. Germline V lookup: CDR1 PRHDT, CDR2 FYEKMQ (reference sequence). DNA for the CDR3: TGTGCCAGCAGCTTTAGGGCAGGTAGAGCTTTCTTT. Translated: CASSFRAGRAFF.

The V gene is TRBV10-3, the J gene TRBJ2-4; D gene ambiguous. Trimming pared 0 bases from V and 0 bases from J, leaving 9 bases between. CDR3 length: 16 residues. Germline V CDR1 and CDR2: ENHRY, SYGVKD. CDR3 sequence (DNA): TGTGCCATCAGTGAGTCTACAATGGAAGCCAAAAACATTCAGTACTTC. Its protein is CAISESTMEAKNIQYF.

The chain recombines TRBV4-3 with TRBJ2-1; TRBD2 aligns across 8 bases. The CDR3 totals 15 residues. With 2 bases clipped from V and 1 base from J, the junction kept 1 base outside the gene matches. Germline V CDR1 and CDR2: LGHNA, YSLEER. The DNA of the CDR3 is TGCGCCAGCAGCCAACCTAGCGGGTCCTACAATGAGCAGTTCTTC. Translation: CASSQPSGSYNEQFF.

The chain has TRBV4-2 and TRBJ2-2; D is undetermined. The CDR3 extends over 14 amino acids. The V and J ends lost 1 base and 8 bases respectively, with 11 bases between them. CDR1 and CDR2 (germline): LGHNA, YNFKEQ. For the CDR3, the DNA is TGTGCCAGCAGCCAAGTGGATCTGACTGGGGAGCTGTTTTTT. Translation: CASSQVDLTGELFF.

The chain combines TRBV5-6 with TRBJ2-1, with 7 bases identical to TRBD1. CDR1 and CDR2 (germline): SGHDT, YYEEEE. This CDR3 has 14 residues. Trimming removed 3 bases from V and 6 bases from J; junction bases left unmatched: 6. This CDR3 is CASSSGQSRNEQFF. The CDR3 DNA is TGTGCCAGCAGCTCGGGACAGTCCCGCAATGAGCAGTTCTTC.

This clone was recorded a few times. The V gene is TRBV4-1, the J gene TRBJ2-1; the match to TRBD1 covers 7 bases. Germline assignment: CDR1 MGHRA and CDR2 YSYEKL. V lost 4 bases, J lost 3 bases, and 12 bases stayed unmatched. The CDR3 is made up of 17 amino acids. CDR3 sequence (DNA): TGCGCCAGCAGCCCTAATGCACAGGGGTTTGGCTACAATGAGCAGTTCTTC. It is translated as CASSPNAQGFGYNEQFF.

The CDR3 sequence is CASSPGTDNQPQHF. In DNA, the CDR3 is TGTGCCAGCAGTCCCGGGACGGACAATCAGCCCCAGCATTTT. The rearrangement uses TRBV28 and TRBJ1-5; D is possibly TRBD1 (5 bases). Germline CDR1 is MDHEN and CDR2 is SYDVKM. The ends were cut back, 5 bases at V and 3 bases at J, with 11 bases in the middle. This CDR3 spans 14 amino acids.

The chain has TRBV5-4 and TRBJ2-1, with D perhaps matching TRBD2 (6 bases). The CDR3 sequence is 20 residues long. Germline V lookup: CDR1 SGHNT, CDR2 YYREEE (reference sequence). V was pared by 4 bases and J by 0 bases, with 26 bases between. In DNA, the CDR3 is TGTGCCAGCAGCCTAGGACTAACTGGACGCCTGAAAAGCTCCTACAATGAGCAGTTCTTC. As protein: CASSLGLTGRLKSSYNEQFF.

The chain joins TRBV6-5 to TRBJ2-7; D possibly matches TRBD1 or TRBD2 (5 bases each). Germline CDR1 and CDR2: MNHEY and SVGAGI. Trimming stripped 6 bases from V and 4 bases from J, with 16 bases between. The CDR3 has 14 amino acids. This CDR3 reads CASSPRDAGYEQYF. In DNA form, the CDR3 reads TGTGCCAGCAGCCCCCGGGACGCCGGGTACGAGCAGTACTTC.

This chain's CDR3 is CASSLAATNTEAFF. As DNA, the CDR3 is TGTGCCAGCAGCTTGGCTGCCACGAACACTGAAGCTTTCTTT. The rearrangement joins TRBV5-6 to TRBJ1-1; D not resolved. Trimming stripped 0 bases from V and 1 base from J, with 7 bases between. This CDR3 region has 14 residues. Germline CDR1 SGHDT, CDR2 YYEEEE.

The rearrangement joins TRBV4-1 to TRBJ1-5, with a weak D call TRBD1 (5 bases). The germline V gene encodes CDR1 MGHRA and CDR2 YSYEKL. The CDR3 contains 15 residues. With 1 base removed from V and 6 bases from J, the gap between germline ends came to 13 bases. The CDR3 DNA is TGCGCCAGCAGCCAAGGATGGGGGGAGGTTCAGCCCCAGCATTTT. It specifies CASSQGWGEVQPQHF.

The V call is TRBV6-1, the J call TRBJ1-5, with D uncertain. CDR3 length: 13 amino acids. Per germline, CDR1 MNHNS and CDR2 SASEGT. V was clipped by 7 bases and J by 0 bases, with 7 bases between them. CDR3 sequence: CASTLNSNQPQHF. For the CDR3, the DNA is TGTGCCAGCACCTTGAATAGCAATCAGCCCCAGCATTTT.

This sequence joins TRBV28 and TRBJ2-7, with no clear D. The germline V gene encodes CDR1 MDHEN and CDR2 SYDVKM. The CDR3 loop spans 16 amino acids. V lost 4 bases and J 1 base, leaving 17 bases between the germline ends. CDR3 nucleotide sequence: TGTGCCAGCAGTTCCCCCCGGGCGTCGGGTTCCTACGAGCAGTACTTC. Its protein is CASSSPRASGSYEQYF.

This clone came up many times. The chain has TRBV6-4 and TRBJ2-2; perhaps D is TRBD1 or TRBD2 (6 bases each). Germline-derived CDR1 and CDR2 are MRHNA and SNTAGT. V dropped 4 bases and J dropped 4 bases, with 10 bases sitting between them. The CDR3 consists of 14 residues. The CDR3 bases are TGTGCCAGCAGTGTTGGAGGGGGCACCGGGGAGCTGTTTTTT. This sequence encodes CASSVGGGTGELFF.

This chain links TRBV11-2 with TRBJ2-2; D not certain. The CDR3 is 18 amino acids. V lost 5 bases and J 1 base, leaving 20 bases between the germline ends. CDR1 is SGHAT and CDR2 is FQNNGV in the germline V gene. CDR3 sequence reads: CASSPDGRARRNTGELFF. As DNA, the CDR3 is TGTGCCAGCAGCCCCGATGGTCGGGCACGACGGAACACCGGGGAGCTGTTTTTT.

The chain employs TRBV9 and TRBJ1-3, with TRBD1 identical over 8 bases. V lost 2 bases, J lost 4 bases, and 5 bases stayed unmatched. The CDR3 runs to 15 residues. Germline loops: CDR1 SGDLS, CDR2 YYNGEE. The CDR3, as DNA: TGTGCCAGCAGCGTGGGGGGACAGGTGGGAAACACCATATATTTT. Translation: CASSVGGQVGNTIYF. The full variable domain, completed using reference TRBV9 and TRBJ1-3, is DSGVTQTPKHLITATGQRVTLRCSPRSGDLSVYWYQQSLDQGLQFLIQYYNGEERAKGNILERFSAQQFPDLHSELNLSSLELGDSALYFCASSVGGQVGNTIYFGEGSWLTVV.

The chain uses TRBV14 and TRBJ2-1; D might be TRBD2 (6 bases). The CDR3 has 16 residues. Germline V lookup: CDR1 SGHDN, CDR2 FVKESK. Trimming removed 0 bases at V and 9 bases at J, with 18 bases between. CDR3 nucleotides: TGTGCCAGCAGCCAAGAGGAGGGGATTAAGTGGGGTGAGCAGTTCTTC. This sequence encodes CASSQEEGIKWGEQFF.

The genes are TRBV4-2 and TRBJ2-5, with a weak D call TRBD2 (6 bases). CDR1 and CDR2 from the germline V gene are LGHNA and YNFKEQ. Trimming pared 2 bases from V and 5 bases from J, leaving 33 bases between. The CDR3 length is 21 residues. The CDR3 loop reads CASSQTGPGLQIVFGPETQYF. CDR3 in DNA: TGTGCCAGCAGCCAAACGGGCCCGGGACTTCAGATTGTGTTTGGTCCGGAGACCCAGTACTTC.